This passage covers 5 T cell receptor beta chains from one sample sequenced in a study of neurological immune-mediated disorders. One entry per CDR3 protein, called by TCRdb with MiXCR from the 5' RACE reads. The data hold 95,000 or so distinct CDR3 sequences, with roughly 4% observed a single time. Material: PBMCs. These TCRs come from a woman aged 18-29 years with multiple sclerosis.

This clonotype was detected ten times or more. The J gene is TRBJ2-2, the V gene TRBV7-3; possible D gene TRBD1, 6 bases. This CDR3 is built from 16 residues. In germline, CDR1 is SGHTA, CDR2 FQGTGA. V lost 3 bases and J lost 0, with 11 bases in between. The DNA for the CDR3 is TGTGCCAGCAGCTTCAACAGGGTAGCGAACACCGGGGAGCTGTTTTTT. Translating it yields CASSFNRVANTGELFF.

This clonotype was detected only a few times. The chain is built from TRBV20-1 and TRBJ1-3; a possible D gene is TRBD1 (6 bases). CDR3 size: 13 residues. V lost 7 bases, J lost 2 bases, and 12 bases lay in between. The germline V gene has CDR1 DFQATT and CDR2 SNEGSKA (reference sequence). Written as DNA, the CDR3 is TGCAGTGTCCATACAGGGACTGGAAACACCATATATTTT. Protein sequence: CSVHTGTGNTIYF.

The sample holds many counts of this clonotype. The chain combines TRBV20-1 with TRBJ2-2; weak D call: TRBD2 (6 bases). Germline values: CDR1 DFQATT, CDR2 SNEGSKA (reference sequence). Trimming pared 0 bases from V and 0 bases from J, leaving 14 bases between. This CDR3 spans 17 amino acids. The CDR3 spells CSARDMASASNTGELFF. The CDR3 DNA reads as TGCAGTGCTAGAGATATGGCTAGCGCATCGAACACCGGGGAGCTGTTTTTT.

This clonotype was seen a few times. CDR3 in amino acids: CASSLPGQGWGTDTQYF. The CDR3 DNA reads as TGTGCCAGCAGCCTCCCGGGACAGGGATGGGGCACAGATACGCAGTATTTT. V usage is TRBV5-6 and J usage is TRBJ2-3, with 9 bases identical to TRBD1. Trimming took 4 bases from V and 1 from J; bases not matched to a gene: 10. CDR3 size: 17 residues. Germline V CDR1 and CDR2: SGHDT, YYEEEE. The full variable domain, rest sourced from reference TRBV5-6 and TRBJ2-3, is DAGVTQSPTHLIKTRGQQVTLRCSPKSGHDTVSWYQQALGQGPQFIFQYYEEEERQRGNFPDRFSGHQFPNYSSELNVNALLLGDSALYLCASSLPGQGWGTDTQYFGPGTRLTVL.

This clonotype was counted a few times. The chain recombines TRBV20-1 with TRBJ2-4; D perhaps matches TRBD1 (6 bases). V was shortened by 3 bases and J by 3 bases, with 12 bases between the two germline ends. Germline V gene lookup returns CDR1 DFQATT and CDR2 SNEGSKA (reference sequence). The CDR3 runs 14 residues. The CDR3 loop reads CSASRGIDKNIQYF. The DNA for the CDR3 is TGCAGTGCTAGCAGGGGTATTGACAAAAACATTCAGTACTTC.